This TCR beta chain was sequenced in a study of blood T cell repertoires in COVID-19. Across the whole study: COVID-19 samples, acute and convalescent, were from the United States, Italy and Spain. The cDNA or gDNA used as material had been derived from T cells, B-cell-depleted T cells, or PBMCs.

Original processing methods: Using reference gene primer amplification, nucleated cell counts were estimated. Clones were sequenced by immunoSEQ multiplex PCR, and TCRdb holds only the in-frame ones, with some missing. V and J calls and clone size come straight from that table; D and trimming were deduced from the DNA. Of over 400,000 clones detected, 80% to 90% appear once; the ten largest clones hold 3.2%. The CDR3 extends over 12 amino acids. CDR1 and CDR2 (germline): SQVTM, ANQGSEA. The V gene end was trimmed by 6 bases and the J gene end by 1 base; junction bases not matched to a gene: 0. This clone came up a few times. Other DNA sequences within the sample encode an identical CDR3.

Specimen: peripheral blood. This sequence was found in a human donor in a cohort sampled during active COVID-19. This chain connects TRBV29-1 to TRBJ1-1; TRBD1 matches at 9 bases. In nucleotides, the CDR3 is TGCAGCGTGACAGGGGGGAACACTGAAGCTTTCTTT. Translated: CSVTGGNTEAFF.